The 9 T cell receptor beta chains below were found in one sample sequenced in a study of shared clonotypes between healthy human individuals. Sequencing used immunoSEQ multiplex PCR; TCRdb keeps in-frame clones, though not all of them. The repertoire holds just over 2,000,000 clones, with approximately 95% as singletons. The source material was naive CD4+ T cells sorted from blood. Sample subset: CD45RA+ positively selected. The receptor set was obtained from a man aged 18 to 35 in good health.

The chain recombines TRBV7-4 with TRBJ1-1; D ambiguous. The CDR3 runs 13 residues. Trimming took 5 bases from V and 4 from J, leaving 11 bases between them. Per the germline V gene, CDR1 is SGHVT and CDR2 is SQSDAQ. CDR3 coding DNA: TGTGCCAGCAGCCCCCGGTTTGGCACTGAAGCTTTCTTT. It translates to CASSPRFGTEAFF.

The CDR3 coding sequence is TGTGCCAGCAGCGTATCGTCGGGGGGCGTCCTGGAGACCCAGTACTTC. Its protein product is CASSVSSGGVLETQYF. This chain uses TRBV9 with TRBJ2-5; D perhaps matches TRBD2 (7 bases). V lost 1 base and J lost 5, with 18 bases in between. The CDR3 consists of 16 residues. CDR1 is SGDLS, CDR2 YYNGEE, per germline.

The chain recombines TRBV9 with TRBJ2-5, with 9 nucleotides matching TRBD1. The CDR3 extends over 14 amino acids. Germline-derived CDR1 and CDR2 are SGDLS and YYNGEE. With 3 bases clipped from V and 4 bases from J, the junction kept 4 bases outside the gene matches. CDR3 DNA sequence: TGTGCCAGCAGCGCTCTGACAGGGGGAGAGACCCAGTACTTC. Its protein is CASSALTGGETQYF.

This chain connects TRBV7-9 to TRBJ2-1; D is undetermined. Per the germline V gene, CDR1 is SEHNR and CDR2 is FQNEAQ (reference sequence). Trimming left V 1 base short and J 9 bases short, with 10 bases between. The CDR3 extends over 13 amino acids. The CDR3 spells CASSLVVVGEQFF. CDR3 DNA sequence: TGTGCCAGCAGCTTAGTGGTAGTGGGTGAGCAGTTCTTC.

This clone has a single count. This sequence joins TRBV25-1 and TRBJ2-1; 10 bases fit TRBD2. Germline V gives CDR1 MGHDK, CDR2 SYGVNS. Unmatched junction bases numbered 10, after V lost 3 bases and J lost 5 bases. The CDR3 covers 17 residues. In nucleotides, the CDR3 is TGTGCCAGCAGTGATGCGCGCCTAGCGGGAGTTGACAATGAGCAGTTCTTC. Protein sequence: CASSDARLAGVDNEQFF. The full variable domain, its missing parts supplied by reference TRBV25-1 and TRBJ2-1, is EADIYQTPRYLVIGTGKKITLECSQTMGHDKMYWYQQDPGMELHLIHYSYGVNSTEKGDLSSESTVSRIRTEHFPLTLESARPSHTSQYLCASSDARLAGVDNEQFFGPGTRLTVL.

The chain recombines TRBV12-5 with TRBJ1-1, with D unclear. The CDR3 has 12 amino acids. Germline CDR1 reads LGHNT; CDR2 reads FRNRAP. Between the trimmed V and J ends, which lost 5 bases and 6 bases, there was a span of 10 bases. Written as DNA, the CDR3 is TGTGCTAGTGGTCCCTGGGTGGCTGAAGCTTTCTTT. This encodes CASGPWVAEAFF.

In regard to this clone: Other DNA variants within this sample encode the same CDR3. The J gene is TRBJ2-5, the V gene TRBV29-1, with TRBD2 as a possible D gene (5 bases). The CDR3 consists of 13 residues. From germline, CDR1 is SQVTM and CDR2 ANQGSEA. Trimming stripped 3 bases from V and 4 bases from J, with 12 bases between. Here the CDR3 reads CSVEGAGGETQYF. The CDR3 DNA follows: TGCAGCGTTGAGGGCGCGGGTGGAGAGACCCAGTACTTC. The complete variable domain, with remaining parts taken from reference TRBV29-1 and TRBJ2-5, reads SAVISQKPSRDICQRGTSLTIQCQVDSQVTMMFWYRQQPGQSLTLIATANQGSEATYESGFVIDKFPISRPNLTFSTLTVSNMSPEDSSIYLCSVEGAGGETQYFGPGTRLLVL.

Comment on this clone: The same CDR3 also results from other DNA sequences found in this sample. The CDR3 DNA sequence: TGCGCCAGCAGCTGGAACAGGGGAAACACCGGGGAGCTGTTTTTT. The encoded protein is CASSWNRGNTGELFF. This rearrangement joins TRBV5-1 to TRBJ2-2, with 7 bases aligning to TRBD1. Trimming at V came to 3 bases and at J to 2 bases, leaving 4 bases not matched to a gene. Germline V gene lookup returns CDR1 SGHRS and CDR2 YFSETQ. The CDR3 is 15 residues long.

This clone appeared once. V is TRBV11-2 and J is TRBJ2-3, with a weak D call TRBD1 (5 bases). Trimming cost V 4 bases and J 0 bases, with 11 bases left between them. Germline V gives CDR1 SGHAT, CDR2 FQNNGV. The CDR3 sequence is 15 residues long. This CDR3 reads CASSSRQTSTDTQYF. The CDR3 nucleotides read TGTGCCAGCAGCTCTCGACAGACTAGCACAGATACGCAGTATTTT.